This T cell receptor beta chain is from a study of T cell responses to AZD1222 COVID-19 vaccine (TCRdb year 2021). Turning to the overall study: AZD1222 recipients with second doses at about 4 weeks or about 12 weeks were pooled, because spike-specific TCR depth and breadth did not differ between schedules. A total of approximately 240 trial participants underwent TCR sequencing, of whom about 210 had received two doses of AZD1222 and 26 had received two doses of the MenACWY control vaccine. Trial participants were enrolled into age subgroups of 18-55, 56-69 and 70-plus years, which contained 148, 28 and 57 TCR-sequenced participants, respectively. Summary of the overall study and its limitations: A significant rise in spike-specific TCR breadth and depth was observed after two AZD1222 doses relative to day 0 and relative to MenACWY recipients. Because no day 14 peak-response samples were available, the repertoires could be characterized only after the peak T cell response. Epitopes outside the regions mutated in the B.1.351 and B.1.1.7 variants were reportedly recognized by nearly half of the unique spike-specific TCRs. Most participants were white British and females outnumbered males, and the authors suggested that clonal diversity may have been underestimated. The whole spike protein was spanned by vaccine-associated CD4 TCRs, and dominant responses were seen in regions 160-218 and 743-854. Conclusions about previously exposed vaccinees are limited because only five or six AZD1222 recipients were SARS-CoV-2 seropositive at baseline. The 56-69-year group was small, and its depth increase did not reach significance, likely because of low power.

The meaning of the sample's time point label: baseline before first vaccination. Samples from vaccinated people were obtained from the UK trials COV001 and COV002, which included a single-blind randomized controlled phase 2/3 trial of AZD1222 (ChAdOx1 nCoV-19) in healthy adults. For TCRbeta chain sequencing, PBMC samples from trial participants were taken at day 0 and at day 28 after the second dose. Taken from cysteine to phenylalanine, the CDR3 has 14 residues. Only the CDR3 region is kept as DNA, spanning 42 bases read in frame from base 1. V and J are trimmed by 4 bases and 7 bases, and the gene matches miss 9 bases of the junction. For CDR1 and CDR2, the germline V gene lists MNHEY and SVGEGT. Note on this clone: Its antigen is not yet known. Base qualities are missing; no much larger clone stands one base away.

The CDR3 regions of human TCRbeta chains were analyzed by immunosequencing. The authors' analysis ran thus. Repertoire TCRs were checked for matches against a reference library of SARS-CoV-2-specific TCRs that had been generated using the MIRA antigen-specificity platform. Breadth was defined as the fraction of unique TCRs that were SARS-CoV-2-associated. Depth was defined as the fraction of total T cells that were SARS-CoV-2-associated. Using the MIRA data, each spike-specific TCR was mapped to the spike region that the TCR reacts to and placed in a CD4 or CD8 class. Log10-transformed breadth and depth values were compared by one-way ANOVA with Sidak's multiple comparisons tests. The table comes from immuneACCESS by way of TCRdb, which keeps in-frame sequences with V and J called. Part of the clones is missing from these tables; in studies checked, under half for an unresolved V gene and the rest for unknown reasons. V and J calls plus clone size are reproduced from that table; the DNA served to infer D and trimming. In this sample the table shows about 190,000 clones, 85% to 95% of which occur a single time. Less than 1.5% of the sample goes to the ten largest clones.

The specimen was peripheral blood, collected on day 0 of AZD1222 vaccination. Recombination connected TRBV6-2 or TRBV6-3 to TRBJ2-5, and 7 junctional nucleotides match TRBD1. The clonotype was recovered from an adult in good health. CDR3 loop: CASSSRQGSGTQYF. The DNA sequence reads TGTGCCAGCAGTTCTCGACAGGGTTCCGGGACCCAGTACTTC.